This passage covers 23 T cell receptor beta chains from one sample sequenced in a study of graft-versus-host responses after intestinal transplantation. TCRdb keeps only in-frame clones here, not all; method: immunoSEQ multiplex PCR. The data show about 98,000 clones, more than 75% seen once. Sequences were derived from PBMCs, sampled 255 days after intestinal transplant. These receptors all come from a human patient who received an intestinal transplant, so some T cells may come from the graft donor.

The gene calls are TRBV7-6 and TRBJ2-2; D gene ambiguous. Trimming took 5 bases from V and 4 from J, leaving 8 bases between them. Germline CDR1 is SGHVS and CDR2 is FNYEAQ. CDR3 size: 13 residues. CDR3 bases: TGTGCCAGCAGCCCGACGCTCACCGGGGAGCTGTTTTTT. Encoded protein: CASSPTLTGELFF.

The rearrangement uses TRBV4-1 and TRBJ1-5; perhaps TRBD1 as D (5 bases). The CDR3 runs 13 residues. V lost 1 base and J lost 7, with 8 bases in between. The germline CDR1 and CDR2 sequences are MGHRA and YSYEKL. Written as DNA, the CDR3 is TGCGCCAGCAGCCAAGGAGGGGACCAGCCCCAGCATTTT. Its translation is CASSQGGDQPQHF.

The chain links TRBV4-2 to TRBJ2-1; 11 nucleotides match TRBD2. With 2 bases clipped from V and 8 bases from J, the junction kept 5 bases outside the gene matches. This CDR3 is built from 15 residues. Germline-derived CDR1 and CDR2 are LGHNA and YNFKEQ. CDR3 sequence: CASSQPTSGSYEQFF. For the CDR3, the DNA is TGTGCCAGCAGCCAACCTACTAGCGGGAGCTATGAGCAGTTCTTC.

The rearrangement joins TRBV5-8 to TRBJ2-1; no firm D call. The CDR3 is made up of 15 amino acids. V was shortened by 0 bases and J by 8 bases, with 15 bases between the two germline ends. Germline CDR1 is SGHTS and CDR2 is YDEGEE. The CDR3 reads CASSLEPVVIYEQFF. The CDR3 nucleotides are TGTGCCAGCAGCTTGGAACCAGTAGTGATCTATGAGCAGTTCTTC.

The chain employs TRBV27 and TRBJ2-2; 10 bases align to TRBD1. Losses at the gene ends were 7 bases for V and 9 bases for J; bases not matched to a gene: 8. This CDR3 has 14 residues. Germline CDR1 reads MNHEY; CDR2 reads SMNVEV (reference sequence). The CDR3 loop reads CASISLTGGRELFF. CDR3 in DNA: TGTGCCAGCATTTCTCTGACAGGGGGCAGGGAGCTGTTTTTT.

The rearrangement links TRBV6-5 to TRBJ2-5; D perhaps matches TRBD1 (6 bases). The CDR3 has 14 amino acids. Trimming pared 6 bases from V and 6 bases from J, leaving 17 bases between. The V gene's germline CDR1 is MNHEY and CDR2 SVGAGI. CDR3 amino acids: CASSPGAGVKTQYF. CDR3 sequence (DNA): TGTGCCAGCAGCCCCGGGGCAGGGGTCAAGACCCAGTACTTC.

This chain connects TRBV4-1 to TRBJ1-1; possible D gene TRBD1, 5 bases. Germline lookup yields CDR1 MGHRA and CDR2 YSYEKL. V was clipped by 1 base and J by 2 bases, with 8 bases between them. The CDR3 loop spans 14 amino acids. CDR3 amino acids: CASSQGDRNTEAFF. The CDR3 DNA is TGCGCCAGCAGCCAAGGGGACCGCAACACTGAAGCTTTCTTT.

This chain connects TRBV28 to TRBJ1-4; 9 positions match TRBD1. CDR3 length: 15 amino acids. The J segment lost 5 bases and the V segment lost 5 bases, leaving 6 bases of the junction unmatched. Germline lookup yields CDR1 MDHEN and CDR2 SYDVKM. DNA for the CDR3: TGTGCCAGCAGTGCGACCGGGACAGGGAATGAAAAACTGTTTTTT. Its protein product is CASSATGTGNEKLFF.

The chain uses TRBV19 and TRBJ1-2; 9 bases map to TRBD1. The germline gives CDR1 LNHDA, CDR2 SQIVND (reference sequence). This CDR3 has 15 amino acids. V was pared by 2 bases and J by 4 bases, with 5 bases of the junction left unmatched. The CDR3 spells CASSITGGAGYGYTF. The CDR3 DNA sequence: TGTGCCAGTAGTATAACAGGGGGCGCGGGCTATGGCTACACCTTC.

This clone was recorded a few times. This CDR3 reads CASSLTHPNSPLHF. In DNA, the CDR3 is TGTGCCAGCAGCTTGACTCATCCTAATTCACCCCTCCACTTT. This chain links TRBV11-2 with TRBJ1-6; D unresolved. The CDR3 spans 14 residues. Germline lookup yields CDR1 SGHAT and CDR2 FQNNGV. V dropped 3 bases and J dropped 6 bases, with 9 bases sitting between them.

V is TRBV2 and J is TRBJ1-2; D call uncertain. The length of the CDR3 is 12 residues. Germline lookup yields CDR1 SNHLY and CDR2 FYNNEI. V lost 0 bases and J 4 bases, leaving 3 bases between the germline ends. CDR3 sequence (DNA): TGTGCCAGCAGTGAAGCAGTCTATGGCTACACCTTC. As protein: CASSEAVYGYTF.

As DNA, the CDR3 is TGTGCCATCAACCACCTAGGACTAGCGGGGGGGGGAGACACAGATACGCAGTATTTT. Its protein product is CAINHLGLAGGGDTDTQYF. The chain is built from TRBV10-3 and TRBJ2-3, with 15 bases aligning to TRBD2. V lost 7 bases and J lost 2; bases outside the gene matches: 13. Germline lookup yields CDR1 ENHRY and CDR2 SYGVKD. The CDR3 has 19 residues.

The rearrangement uses TRBV14 and TRBJ2-2, with D unresolved. Germline assignment: CDR1 SGHDN and CDR2 FVKESK. Trimming took 4 bases from V and 6 from J, leaving 15 bases between them. This CDR3 region has 15 residues. This CDR3 reads CASSPKHSRAGELFF. DNA for the CDR3: TGTGCCAGCAGCCCGAAACATTCAAGGGCCGGGGAGCTGTTTTTT.

The V and J genes are TRBV6-6 and TRBJ1-1; the D gene is possibly TRBD1 (5 bases). The ends were cut back, 4 bases at V and 0 bases at J, with 12 bases in the middle. The CDR3 has 15 amino acids. CDR1 is MNHNY and CDR2 is SVGAGI in the germline V gene (reference sequence). CDR3 coding DNA: TGTGCCAGCAGTTCGCAGACAGCCATGAACACTGAAGCTTTCTTT. This gives the protein CASSSQTAMNTEAFF.

This chain joins TRBV7-9 and TRBJ2-5; D is possibly TRBD2 (5 bases). The V and J ends lost 2 bases and 2 bases respectively, with 12 bases between them. This CDR3 has 15 residues. Germline assignment: CDR1 SEHNR and CDR2 FQNEAQ (reference sequence). This CDR3 reads CASSLLAGGQETQYF. The CDR3 DNA follows: TGTGCCAGCAGCTTACTTGCCGGAGGACAAGAGACCCAGTACTTC.

This rearrangement joins TRBV11-3 to TRBJ2-1; TRBD2 might be the D (6 bases). The CDR3 covers 13 residues. In germline, CDR1 is SGHNT, CDR2 YENEEA. V was clipped by 4 bases and J by 8 bases, with 12 bases between them. Written as DNA, the CDR3 is TGTGCCAGCAGCTATCCCGGGGAGGATGAGCAGTTCTTC. Translation: CASSYPGEDEQFF.

V gene TRBV4-1 combines with J gene TRBJ2-1; D gene ambiguous. Germline V lookup: CDR1 MGHRA, CDR2 YSYEKL. The CDR3 runs 11 residues. V was pared by 1 base and J by 9 bases, with 4 bases between. The CDR3 sequence: CASSQVGEQFF. Here the CDR3 DNA reads TGCGCCAGCAGCCAAGTAGGTGAGCAGTTCTTC.

In its sample, this clone was seen once. The rearrangement joins TRBV4-1 to TRBJ2-3; perhaps TRBD1 as D (5 bases). The CDR3 covers 15 residues. Germline CDR1 MGHRA, CDR2 YSYEKL. V lost 0 bases and J lost 1, with 8 bases in between. The CDR3 sequence: CASSQDRDGTDTQYF. The CDR3 DNA sequence: TGCGCCAGCAGCCAAGACAGGGATGGCACAGATACGCAGTATTTT.

This chain links TRBV28 with TRBJ2-1; D gene uncertain. Germline-derived CDR1 and CDR2 are MDHEN and SYDVKM. The CDR3 extends over 11 amino acids. V was trimmed by 5 bases and J by 6 bases, leaving 5 bases between them. CDR3 sequence (DNA): TGTGCCAGCAGTGGAGCCAATGAGCAGTTCTTC. Its translation: CASSGANEQFF.

This clone appeared once. This chain uses TRBV5-1 with TRBJ2-3; D unresolved. Trimming left V 0 bases short and J 1 base short, with 9 bases between. CDR3 length equals 15 residues. Germline-derived CDR1 and CDR2 are SGHRS and YFSETQ. This CDR3 is CASSLAPLGTDTQYF. Here the CDR3 DNA reads TGCGCCAGCAGCTTGGCTCCACTTGGCACAGATACGCAGTATTTT.

The gene calls are TRBV6-4 and TRBJ1-2, with D perhaps TRBD1 (6 bases). V dropped 0 bases and J dropped 10 bases, with 12 bases sitting between them. This CDR3 is built from 13 residues. Looked up from germline, CDR1 is MRHNA and CDR2 is SNTAGT. CDR3 sequence reads: CASSDSGRGDYTF. The CDR3 DNA is TGTGCCAGCAGTGACTCGGGCAGGGGTGACTACACCTTC.

The chain joins TRBV7-9 to TRBJ1-1; D gene uncertain. The CDR3 consists of 14 residues. The germline gives CDR1 SEHNR, CDR2 FQNEAQ (reference sequence). Trimming removed 2 bases from V and 4 bases from J, with 11 bases in between. CDR3 loop: CASSLFKTGTEAFF. The CDR3 coding sequence is TGTGCCAGCAGCTTATTTAAGACGGGCACTGAAGCTTTCTTT.

This chain uses TRBV29-1 with TRBJ2-7, with TRBD1 identical over 8 bases. Looked up from germline, CDR1 is SQVTM and CDR2 is ANQGSEA. Trimming took 5 bases from V and 6 from J; bases not matched to a gene: 3. The CDR3 has 11 amino acids. CDR3: CSVRQGSEQYF. The CDR3 DNA reads TGCAGCGTTAGACAGGGGTCCGAGCAGTACTTC.